This T cell receptor beta chain was captured in a study of T-cell reconstitution after alpha-beta-depleted transplantation in children. Overall study findings and caveats: TCRbeta diversity was high at day 60 in some patients (a result of surviving recipient T cells and thymic progenitors). The authors attributed T-cell counts and diversity one year after transplant mostly to newly produced T cells. The origin of alpha-beta T cells about two months after transplant was reportedly several hundred expanded graft clones.

Concerning this clonotype: What it binds is unknown.

It was with unique molecular identifiers that the TCRbeta library was prepared. Using its own MiXCR run on the PCR reads, TCRdb lists one record per CDR3 protein. The data show around 490,000 distinct CDR3 sequences, about an eighth seen once. Trimming pared 2 bases from V and 2 bases from J, leaving 14 bases between. The germline gives CDR1 SGHTA, CDR2 FQGNSA. This CDR3 is built from 16 residues. The source was PBMCs, mostly from graft donor cells, collected 180 days after TCRalphabeta/CD19-depleted stem cell transplant. The chain couples TRBV7-2 to TRBJ2-3; maybe TRBD1 (5 bases). The origin of this receptor is a female patient aged 2-9 years who had a stem cell transplant for aplastic anemia, so the T cells may come from the graft donor. This CDR3 is CASSLYTGHSTDTQYF. In DNA form, the CDR3 reads TGTGCCAGCAGCTTATACACAGGTCACTCCACAGATACGCAGTATTTT.